Listed below are T cell receptor beta chains from one sample, sequenced in a study of blood T cell repertoires in COVID-19. Clones were read by immunoSEQ multiplex PCR, and TCRdb kept only the in-frame ones, dropping some. The data show fewer than 30,000 clones, around 87% seen once. The sequencing sample was made of peripheral blood. These receptor sequences come from a man aged 50-59 years with active COVID-19. The conserved cysteine and the conserved F or W are not part of the CDR3 here. The order of the fields is V gene, CDR3 protein.

TRBV5-8 | ASSLDRVTDTQY
TRBV19 | ASSIVLGTMGTDTQY
TRBV15 | ATSRESGYNEQF
TRBV12-5 | ASSAADTQY
TRBV28 | ASTHGQVIEDQAF
TRBV28 | ASSQPPGYEQY
TRBV12-3/TRBV12-4 | ASRYSGANVLT
TRBV5-6 | ASSLRSQDRAGAYQPQH
TRBV11-3 | ASSPSQIYTQY
TRBV6-4 | ASRGLALTIVGYEQY